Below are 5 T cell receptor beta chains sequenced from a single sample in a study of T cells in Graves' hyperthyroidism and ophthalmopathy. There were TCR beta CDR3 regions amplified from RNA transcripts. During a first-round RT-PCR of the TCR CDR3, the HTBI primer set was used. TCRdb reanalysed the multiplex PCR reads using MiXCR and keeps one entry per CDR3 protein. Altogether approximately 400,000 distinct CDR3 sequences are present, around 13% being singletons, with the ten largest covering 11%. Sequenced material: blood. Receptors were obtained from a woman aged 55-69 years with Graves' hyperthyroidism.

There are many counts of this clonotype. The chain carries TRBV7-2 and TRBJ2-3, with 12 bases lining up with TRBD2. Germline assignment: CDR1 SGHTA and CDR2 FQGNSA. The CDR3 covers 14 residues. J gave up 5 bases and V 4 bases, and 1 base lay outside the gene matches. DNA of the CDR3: TGTGCCAGCAGCTCTAGCGGGAGGGGAGATACGCAGTATTTT. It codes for CASSSSGRGDTQYF. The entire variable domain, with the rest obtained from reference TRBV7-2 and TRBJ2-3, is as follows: GAGVSQSPSNKVTEKGKDVELRCDPISGHTALYWYRQSLGQGLEFLIYFQGNSAPDKSGLPSDRFSAERTGGSVSTLTIQRTQQEDSAVYLCASSSSGRGDTQYFGPGTRLTVL.

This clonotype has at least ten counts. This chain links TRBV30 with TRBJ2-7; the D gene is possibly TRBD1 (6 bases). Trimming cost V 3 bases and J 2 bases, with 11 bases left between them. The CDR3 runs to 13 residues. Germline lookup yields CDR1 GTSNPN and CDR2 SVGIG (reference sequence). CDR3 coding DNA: TGTGCCTGGAGCAGGGGTCTAACCTACGAGCAGTACTTC. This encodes CAWSRGLTYEQYF.

As DNA, the CDR3 is TGTGCCAGCAGGACAGGGGGCGCTTTTGGCTACACCTTC. Protein product: CASRTGGAFGYTF. This rearrangement joins TRBV28 to TRBJ1-2; 10 bases are shared with TRBD1. The CDR3 totals 13 residues. Germline loops: CDR1 MDHEN, CDR2 SYDVKM. The J segment lost 7 bases and the V segment lost 6 bases, leaving 5 bases of the junction unmatched.

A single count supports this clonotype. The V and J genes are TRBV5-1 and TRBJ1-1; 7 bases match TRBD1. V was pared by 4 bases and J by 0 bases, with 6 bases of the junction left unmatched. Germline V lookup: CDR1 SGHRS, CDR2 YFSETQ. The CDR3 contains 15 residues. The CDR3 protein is CASSQGGEVNTEAFF. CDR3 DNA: TGCGCCAGCAGCCAAGGGGGCGAGGTGAACACTGAAGCTTTCTTT. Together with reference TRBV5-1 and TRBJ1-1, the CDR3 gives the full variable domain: KAGVTQTPRYLIKTRGQQVTLSCSPISGHRSVSWYQQTPGQGLQFLFEYFSETQRNKGNFPGRFSGRQFSNSRSEMNVSTLELGDSALYLCASSQGGEVNTEAFFGQGTRLTVV.

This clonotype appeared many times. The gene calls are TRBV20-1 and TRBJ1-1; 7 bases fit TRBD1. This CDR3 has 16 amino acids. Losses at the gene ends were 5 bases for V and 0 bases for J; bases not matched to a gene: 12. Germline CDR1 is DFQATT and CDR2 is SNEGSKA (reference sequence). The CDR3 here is CSAFTDREELNTEAFF. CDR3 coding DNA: TGCAGTGCTTTCACCGACAGGGAGGAATTGAACACTGAAGCTTTCTTT.